Shown below are 20 T cell receptor beta chains from a single sample sequenced in a study of monozygotic twins with inflammatory bowel disease. TCRdb reprocessed the 5' RACE reads and reports one entry per CDR3 protein, with no DNA. In total, the table holds just over 300,000 distinct CDR3 sequences. The sequencing sample was made of blood. These receptors were taken from a human donor with ulcerative colitis or Crohn's disease, or a healthy co-twin of an affected twin (not recorded which).

The chain recombines TRBV10-3 with TRBJ2-3; lacking DNA, the TRBD1 call made by TCRdb goes unchecked. The CDR3 is made up of 14 amino acids. Germline loops: CDR1 ENHRY, CDR2 SYGVKD. The chain's CDR3 is CAINAGTGTDTQYF.

This chain connects TRBV2 to TRBJ2-7. The CDR3 spans 13 residues. Germline assignment: CDR1 SNHLY and CDR2 FYNNEI. The CDR3: CASMEFSSYEQYF.

This CDR3 is CASSRGGGTEQFF. V gene TRBV9 combines with J gene TRBJ2-1; with no DNA, the TCRdb D assignment of TRBD1 cannot be verified. In germline, CDR1 is SGDLS, CDR2 YYNGEE. This CDR3 has 13 residues.

V gene TRBV4-3 combines with J gene TRBJ2-7; TCRdb designates TRBD2, a call that cannot be tested without DNA. The CDR3 consists of 16 residues. Germline CDR1 LGHNA, CDR2 YSLEER. CDR3 region: CASSQELGLAGVQQYF.

V usage is TRBV3-1 and J usage is TRBJ2-3. This CDR3 spans 15 amino acids. Germline assignment: CDR1 LGHDT and CDR2 YNNKEL (reference sequence). CDR3 sequence: CASSQVPRTTDTQYF.

J is TRBJ2-5 and V is TRBV20-1; without DNA, the TCRdb call of TRBD2 cannot be checked. Germline V CDR1 and CDR2: DFQATT, SNEGSKA (reference sequence). The CDR3 is 17 residues long. The CDR3 reads CSARDDLGLAPQETQYF.

The chain couples TRBV6-1 to TRBJ2-1; the D gene TCRdb calls, TRBD1, cannot be checked with no DNA. The CDR3 is 14 amino acids. Germline CDR1 and CDR2: MNHNS and SASEGT. Here the CDR3 reads CASSQDSHPDEQFF.

V usage is TRBV7-2 and J usage is TRBJ2-1; checking the TCRdb D call of TRBD2 is not possible without DNA. There are 15 residues in the CDR3. In germline, CDR1 is SGHTA, CDR2 FQGNSA. The CDR3 sequence: CASSFQRGGYNEQFF. Full variable domain (outside the CDR3, taken from reference TRBV7-2 and TRBJ2-1): GAGVSQSPSNKVTEKGKDVELRCDPISGHTALYWYRQSLGQGLEFLIYFQGNSAPDKSGLPSDRFSAERTGGSVSTLTIQRTQQEDSAVYLCASSFQRGGYNEQFFGPGTRLTVL.

The chain recombines TRBV3-1 with TRBJ2-3. The length of the CDR3 is 17 residues. Germline loops: CDR1 LGHDT, CDR2 YNNKEL (reference sequence). This CDR3 reads CASSFNWIGKSTDTQYF.

The V and J genes are TRBV6-2 or TRBV6-3 and TRBJ2-7; no DNA is available, so the TRBD1 call from TCRdb remains unchecked. From germline, CDR1 is MNHEY and CDR2 SVGEGT. The CDR3 sequence is 17 residues long. The CDR3 is CASSPRRQQGAPYEQYF.

The chain has TRBV6-5 and TRBJ2-7; TCRdb selects TRBD1, and the lack of DNA leaves this call unchecked. The CDR3 is made up of 14 amino acids. CDR1 and CDR2 (germline): MNHEY, SVGAGI. The CDR3 here is CASRSEGGIYEQYF.

This sequence joins TRBV4-3 and TRBJ2-7; TCRdb calls TRBD2, which cannot be checked without DNA. The CDR3 consists of 16 residues. Germline V gene sequence: CDR1 LGHNA, CDR2 YSLEER. The CDR3 region is CASSPNRAAGGSEQYF.

The gene calls are TRBV18 and TRBJ2-7; TCRdb's D gene call, TRBD1, goes unchecked for lack of DNA. The CDR3 extends over 14 amino acids. Germline V gene sequence: CDR1 KGHSH, CDR2 LQKENI. The CDR3 loop reads CASSPSAGAGEQYF.

The CDR3 is CASTPGQGASYNEQFF. The chain has TRBV4-3 and TRBJ2-1; there is no DNA to check the TCRdb D call of TRBD1. Germline V CDR1 and CDR2: LGHNA, YSLEER. The CDR3 length is 16 residues.

This chain uses TRBV25-1 with TRBJ2-1. Germline lookup yields CDR1 MGHDK and CDR2 SYGVNS. The CDR3 loop spans 12 amino acids. CDR3 loop: CASSGRMNEQFF. The full variable domain, in which reference TRBV25-1 and TRBJ2-1 provide the parts outside the CDR3, is EADIYQTPRYLVIGTGKKITLECSQTMGHDKMYWYQQDPGMELHLIHYSYGVNSTEKGDLSSESTVSRIRTEHFPLTLESARPSHTSQYLCASSGRMNEQFFGPGTRLTVL.

V is TRBV18 and J is TRBJ2-7. The germline V gene has CDR1 KGHSH and CDR2 LQKENI. This CDR3 spans 16 amino acids. The CDR3 sequence: CASSPPRPRGSYEQYF.

The J gene is TRBJ1-1, the V gene TRBV7-8; the TCRdb call, TRBD1, lacks DNA for checking. This CDR3 comprises 13 residues. The germline V gene has CDR1 SGHVS and CDR2 FQNEAQ. The CDR3 loop is CASTPGLGTEAFF.

This sequence joins TRBV4-3 and TRBJ1-6; lacking DNA, the TRBD1 call made by TCRdb goes unchecked. This CDR3 spans 17 amino acids. Looked up from germline, CDR1 is LGHNA and CDR2 is YSLEER. The CDR3 loop is CASSHPTGPNGESPLHF.

The chain is built from TRBV6-1 and TRBJ2-5; TCRdb indicates TRBD1, and absent DNA this call remains unverified. The CDR3 covers 16 residues. Germline CDR1 and CDR2: MNHNS and SASEGT. The CDR3 sequence: CASSDDREGGAETQYF.

The rearrangement joins TRBV18 to TRBJ1-5. The CDR3 totals 14 residues. The V gene's germline CDR1 is KGHSH and CDR2 LQKENI. Here the CDR3 reads CASSPMGYNQPQHF.